This TCR beta chain came from a study of T-cell memory formation after mild COVID-19. Findings and limits, study-wide: CD4+ bias marked clones expanding day 15 to 37, unlike balanced contracting clones.

This clonotype was detected only a few times. Its antigen is currently unknown. TCRdb recomputed calls from the 5' RACE reads with MiXCR, one row per CDR3 protein. The sample lists about 360,000 distinct CDR3 sequences, 10% to 15% occurring once. This receptor was taken from a young man who had mild COVID-19 (a few samples of this study predate the infection). Cell type and time point are not known. Sequenced input: PBMCs or a T cell subset sorted from them (not recorded which).

CDR3 nucleotide sequence: TGTGCCAGCAGCCCATTCCGGGACAGTCAATCCCGGGAGACCCAGTACTTC. It specifies CASSPFRDSQSRETQYF. The rearrangement joins TRBV11-2 to TRBJ2-5; 7 nucleotides line up with TRBD1. CDR1 and CDR2 from the germline V gene are SGHAT and FQNNGV. The CDR3 has 17 residues. The junction had 17 bases not matched to a gene; V was cut back by 5 bases and J by 5 bases.